This is a list of T cell receptor beta chains from one sample in a study of sequential checkpoint blockade in melanoma. Method: immunoSEQ multiplex PCR; TCRdb's copy keeps in-frame clones and lacks some. The sample gives about 12,000 clones, 77% of which show up once; 10% is in the top ten. The sample here was CD8+ T cells sorted from blood (inferred from file names), taken from a patient given nivolumab and ipilimumab in sequence. All receptors derive from a human donor with melanoma. CDR3s leave out the opening cysteine and the closing phenylalanine or tryptophan. Fields, in order: V gene, J gene, CDR3 protein.

TRBV6-4	TRBJ2-1	ASRGSERFYNEQF
TRBV27	TRBJ1-5	ASSFRTPTPYSNQPQH
TRBV4-3	TRBJ2-1	ASSQVNRGGNEQF
TRBV4-1	TRBJ2-1	ASSQVPGGRVNEQF
TRBV5-4	TRBJ2-7	ASSRGTPSYEQY
TRBV9	TRBJ2-7	ASSVDRSPAYEQY
TRBV19	TRBJ2-1	ASSTTSGSLDEQF
TRBV19	TRBJ2-4	ASTTPGTAQY
TRBV9	TRBJ2-7	ASSTGQGNYEQY
TRBV5-8	TRBJ1-3	ASSTRPGDTIY
TRBV7-6	TRBJ2-7	ASSLFRDTGPYEQY
TRBV6-1	TRBJ2-7	ASKPGQGAYEQY
TRBV18	TRBJ2-7	ASSPEARTGEY
TRBV5-6	NA	VSSTGTPSNEQY
TRBV4-1	TRBJ2-7	ASSQGRHRDYQVREQY
TRBV28	TRBJ2-7	ASSLRGLAGGSGFYEQY
TRBV4-2	TRBJ2-7	ASSLLGLVNEQY
TRBV27	TRBJ2-3	ASSLSAGTDTQY
TRBV5-1	TRBJ2-1	ASSPRGLAGLLPGNEQF
TRBV9	TRBJ2-6	ASSVGGGLTPGANVLT
TRBV4-3	TRBJ2-1	ASSQVSGGPDEQF
TRBV7-6	TRBJ2-2	ASSQLAGGPSTGELF
TRBV5-4	TRBJ2-1	ASTPTGGINEQF
TRBV5-1	TRBJ2-2	ASSTRLAGNTGELF
TRBV6-5	TRBJ2-1	ASSYARDNEQF
TRBV7-9	TRBJ2-1	ASSRTQGPRVHEQF
TRBV4-3	TRBJ2-1	ASSHRAGLAHNEQF
TRBV7-8	TRBJ1-2	ASSLALGRVIHGYT
TRBV9	TRBJ2-1	ASSVGTEYNEQF
TRBV19	TRBJ2-1	ASSMDLAGEILYNEQF
TRBV19	TRBJ2-2	ASSITVTGELF
TRBV27	TRBJ2-7	ASSAGTGISYEQY
TRBV2	TRBJ2-7	ASMEPSGSYEQY
TRBV9	TRBJ1-4	ASSKQGRAELF
TRBV9	TRBJ2-1	ASSEATSGTYNEQF
TRBV30	TRBJ2-4	AWSVLQTGYPKNIQY
TRBV6-9	TRBJ2-7	ASSYATGMYEQY
TRBV9	TRBJ1-6	ASSVGRASPLH
TRBV7-9	TRBJ1-5	ASSRDRDSGWPQH
TRBV7-3	TRBJ2-3	ASSAVPLAGGPPDTQY
TRBV10-2	TRBJ2-1	ASSLAGSDNEQF
TRBV27	TRBJ2-7	ASSSGQGYEQY
TRBV11-3	TRBJ2-1	ASSNRVDGGRNEQF
TRBV28	TRBJ2-3	ASSSYGVTSERGTDTQY
TRBV7-6	TRBJ2-1	ASSLLAGGYNEQF
TRBV4-3	TRBJ2-1	ASSQETGLAGLSSYNEQF
TRBV28	TRBJ2-7	ASSLQGGGGVGYEQY
TRBV28	TRBJ1-2	ASTLTNVNYGYT
TRBV15	TRBJ2-2	ATSKTARSGLHGELF
TRBV6-5	TRBJ1-5	ASSYGSTGQPQH
TRBV7-8	TRBJ2-3	ASSVPETPVAGVGTDTQY
TRBV27	TRBJ2-7	ASSFRTSGGPYEQY
TRBV27	TRBJ2-1	ASSFGVGYNEQF
TRBV9	TRBJ1-2	ASSSGQGIYGYT
TRBV2	TRBJ2-1	ASRADSAGPPFNEQF